The entry that follows covers one T cell receptor (beta chain) sequence. Its matching antigen is unknown. Germline CDR1 and CDR2: LNHDA and SQIVND (reference sequence). The V segment lost 7 bases and the J segment 6 bases; nucleotides outside the gene matches: 9. The CDR3 consists of 15 residues. The data were produced by immunoSEQ multiplex PCR, yet TCRdb's version contains in-frame clones alone and is incomplete. Of nearly 750,000 clones listed, over 55% are singletons. The sample comes from a study of shared clonotypes between healthy human individuals. Study-wide context: There were three CD4 naive, three CD4 memory, two CD8 naive and one CD8 memory plates per donor. Study-wide results and limits: Though the depth was large, rarefaction showed that sorted-subset sequencing was incomplete.

The sample consisted of memory CD4+ T cells sorted from blood. Sample subset: CD45RA-negative fraction. The sequence was obtained from a woman in her twenties or thirties in good health. This chain joins TRBV19 and TRBJ2-1; 10 bases match TRBD2. Here the CDR3 DNA reads TGTGCCAGTATGAGTACTAGCGGGATCGTCAATGAGCAGTTCTTC. It codes for CASMSTSGIVNEQFF.